This TCR beta chain comes out of a study of vaccination effects on CD4 cells after COVID-19. V lost 4 bases and J lost 1, with 13 bases in between. The CDR3 has 15 residues. Per germline, CDR1 MDHEN and CDR2 SYDVKM. Under the ViraFEST assay, PBMC were stimulated with viral peptide pools so that antigen-specific CD4+ T cells expanded. Sequencing was performed afterwards. At the end of nine to ten days of culture, CD4+ T cells were isolated. Participants received two doses of either the BNT162b2 or mRNA-1273 vaccine. To note about this clone: Its antigen is not known.

Profiling relied on immunoSEQ multiplex PCR, and the TCRdb table lists in-frame clones only, not all of them. This table has tens of thousands of clones, around 70% appearing once. The genes are TRBV28 and TRBJ1-1; a possible D gene is TRBD1 (6 bases). This sequence was found in a human donor who received a COVID-19 vaccine. Sample: CD4+ T cells from PBMCs cultured with HCoV-229E spike peptides, taken after COVID-19 vaccination. CDR3: CASSSTWTENTEAFF. CDR3 DNA: TGTGCCAGCAGTTCTACCTGGACAGAGAACACTGAAGCTTTCTTT.